The next 16 T cell receptor beta chains were all read from a single sample in a study of T cell changes during pregnancy in multiple sclerosis. The table came from immunoSEQ multiplex PCR; TCRdb's copy has only in-frame clones and leaves some out. The sample contains some 45,000 clones, 75% to 95% of which appear only once. The source was CD4+ T cells from peripheral blood mononuclear cells, collected after pregnancy. These receptors were taken from a female donor in good health, enrolled as a control in a pregnancy study.

Only a few counts were recorded for this clone. V and J are TRBV5-1 and TRBJ2-1; 11 nucleotides line up with TRBD2. This CDR3 contains 17 residues. The trim removed 4 bases at V and 1 base at J, leaving 7 bases unmatched. Looked up from germline, CDR1 is SGHRS and CDR2 is YFSETQ. The CDR3 DNA follows: TGCGCCAGCAGCCTTAGCGGGGGGGTCTCTTCCTACAATGAGCAGTTCTTC. This encodes CASSLSGGVSSYNEQFF.

The CDR3 DNA reads as TGTGCCAGCAGCCTGGGACAGGGGGTTTCCAGGCGCTCACCCCTCCACTTT. Protein: CASSLGQGVSRRSPLHF. V is TRBV5-8 and J is TRBJ1-6, with 11 bases matching TRBD1. J gave up 10 bases and V 4 bases, and 13 bases lay outside the gene matches. Germline V lookup: CDR1 SGHTS, CDR2 YDEGEE. The CDR3 consists of 17 residues. Combining the CDR3 with reference TRBV5-8 and TRBJ1-6 gives the whole variable domain EAGVTQSPTHLIKTRGQQATLRCSPISGHTSVYWYQQALGLGLQFLLWYDEGEERNRGNFPPRFSGRQFPNYSSELNVNALELEDSALYLCASSLGQGVSRRSPLHFGNGTRLTVT.

The V call is TRBV9, the J call TRBJ2-3; possibly TRBD2 for D (6 bases). This CDR3 contains 16 residues. Trimming stripped 4 bases from V and 4 bases from J, with 19 bases between. Per germline, CDR1 SGDLS and CDR2 YYNGEE. In nucleotides, the CDR3 is TGTGCCAGCAGCCCCCTGGGAGGAGGGAGCTCAGATACGCAGTATTTT. Translation: CASSPLGGGSSDTQYF.

The chain combines TRBV5-1 with TRBJ1-1; a weak D match, TRBD1 (5 bases). The V and J ends lost 7 bases and 7 bases respectively, with 20 bases between them. The length of the CDR3 is 14 residues. The V gene's germline CDR1 is SGHRS and CDR2 YFSETQ. CDR3 sequence (DNA): TGCGCCAGCTCCTGGGGTACCGGGGGGGGTGAAGCTTTCTTT. This encodes CASSWGTGGGEAFF.

The chain joins TRBV4-2 to TRBJ2-7, with 8 bases fitting TRBD2. Per the germline V gene, CDR1 is LGHNA and CDR2 is YNFKEQ. The CDR3 totals 17 residues. V lost 0 bases to trimming and J lost 0 bases; unmatched junction nucleotides: 7. For the CDR3, the DNA is TGTGCCAGCAGCCAAGACAGGATAGCGGGGAGCTCCTACGAGCAGTACTTC. Translating it yields CASSQDRIAGSSYEQYF.

This clone is termed medium-sized. The chain has TRBV6-4 and TRBJ2-3; 7 nucleotides match TRBD1. There are 15 residues in the CDR3. J was trimmed by 4 bases and V by 0 bases; bases with no gene match: 4. Germline assignment: CDR1 MRHNA and CDR2 SNTAGT. As DNA, the CDR3 is TGTGCCAGCAGTGACTCGGAAACAGGGGCAGATACGCAGTATTTT. Translating gives CASSDSETGADTQYF.

V usage is TRBV19 and J usage is TRBJ1-1; D may be TRBD1 (5 bases). Trimming removed 3 bases from V and 5 bases from J, with 13 bases in between. Germline V CDR1 and CDR2: LNHDA, SQIVND (reference sequence). This CDR3 spans 14 amino acids. CDR3 protein: CASSIVGGATEAFF. CDR3 DNA sequence: TGTGCCAGTAGTATCGTCGGTGGGGCGACTGAAGCTTTCTTT.

This clone has only one observation. The J gene is TRBJ1-6, the V gene TRBV9; D is undetermined. The CDR3 has 14 amino acids. Looked up from germline, CDR1 is SGDLS and CDR2 is YYNGEE. Trimming cost V 0 bases and J 7 bases, with 8 bases left between them. The CDR3 here is CASSVDRRNSPLHF. The CDR3 nucleotides read TGTGCCAGCAGCGTAGATAGGAGGAATTCACCCCTCCACTTT.

This clone was found a few times. The V gene is TRBV7-8, the J gene TRBJ2-1, with 10 bases matching TRBD2. Unmatched junction bases numbered 7, after V lost 5 bases and J lost 9 bases. This CDR3 comprises 14 residues. Germline CDR1 is SGHVS and CDR2 is FQNEAQ. The CDR3 coding sequence is TGTGCCAGCAGCCAGAGCGGGAGGGCCGGTGAGCAGTTCTTC. As protein: CASSQSGRAGEQFF. The full variable domain, its missing parts supplied by reference TRBV7-8 and TRBJ2-1, is GAGVSQSPRYKVAKRGQDVALRCDPISGHVSLFWYQQALGQGPEFLTYFQNEAQLDKSGLPSDRFFAERPEGSVSTLKIQRTQQEDSAVYLCASSQSGRAGEQFFGPGTRLTVL.

The chain uses TRBV5-1 and TRBJ1-6; tentatively, D is TRBD1 (5 bases). V lost 0 bases and J 5 bases, leaving 15 bases between the germline ends. The CDR3 is 17 residues long. Germline V lookup: CDR1 SGHRS, CDR2 YFSETQ. CDR3 sequence reads: CASSLDLNKGNNSPLHF. CDR3 sequence (DNA): TGCGCCAGCAGCTTGGATCTTAACAAGGGGAATAATTCACCCCTCCACTTT.

This rearrangement joins TRBV5-6 to TRBJ1-2; D is possibly TRBD1 (6 bases). The CDR3 length is 13 residues. Germline lookup yields CDR1 SGHDT and CDR2 YYEEEE. Trimming left V 5 bases short and J 2 bases short, with 10 bases between. The CDR3 nucleotides read TGTGCCAGCAGTTACAGGGCGAACTATGGCTACACCTTC. It yields the protein CASSYRANYGYTF.

The chain has TRBV7-9 and TRBJ2-3, with TRBD2 identical over 9 bases. The CDR3 contains 16 residues. The V segment lost 5 bases and the J segment 1 base; nucleotides outside the gene matches: 7. Germline lookup yields CDR1 SEHNR and CDR2 FQNEAQ (reference sequence). This chain's CDR3 is CASSQRRLAGTDTQYF. DNA for the CDR3: TGTGCCAGCAGCCAGAGAAGACTAGCGGGCACAGATACGCAGTATTTT.

This chain uses TRBV7-3 with TRBJ2-4; 7 nucleotides line up with TRBD1. Germline V gene sequence: CDR1 SGHTA, CDR2 FQGTGA. The CDR3 length is 16 residues. The J segment lost 1 base and the V segment lost 3 bases, leaving 6 bases of the junction unmatched. The CDR3 spells CASSFLQGKAKNIQYF. The CDR3 nucleotides read TGTGCCAGCAGCTTTCTACAGGGGAAGGCCAAAAACATTCAGTACTTC.

This clone was counted only a few times. The V call is TRBV5-1, the J call TRBJ1-3; D is unresolved. V lost 5 bases and J 0 bases, leaving 15 bases between the germline ends. The germline V gene encodes CDR1 SGHRS and CDR2 YFSETQ. The CDR3 consists of 16 residues. As DNA, the CDR3 is TGCGCCAGCAGTTTGAATCGAGGCCTCTCTGGAAACACCATATATTTT. Amino acids: CASSLNRGLSGNTIYF.

The chain joins TRBV18 to TRBJ2-5, with TRBD1 identical over 8 bases. V lost 3 bases and J lost 5; bases outside the gene matches: 8. Per germline, CDR1 KGHSH and CDR2 LQKENI. The CDR3 runs 15 residues. The CDR3 bases are TGTGCCAGCTCACCGCGGACAGGGATGGGCGAGACCCAGTACTTC. Residues: CASSPRTGMGETQYF. The entire variable domain, with the rest obtained from reference TRBV18 and TRBJ2-5, is as follows: NAGVMQNPRHLVRRRGQEARLRCSPMKGHSHVYWYRQLPEEGLKFMVYLQKENIIDESGMPKERFSAEFPKEGPSILRIQQVVRGDSAAYFCASSPRTGMGETQYFGPGTRLLVL.

The chain couples TRBV5-1 to TRBJ2-7, with D unclear. The CDR3 has 13 residues. V was pared by 0 bases and J by 5 bases, with 9 bases between. Looked up from germline, CDR1 is SGHRS and CDR2 is YFSETQ. The CDR3: CASSLGPEDEQYF. CDR3 bases: TGCGCCAGCAGCTTGGGACCTGAGGACGAGCAGTACTTC.